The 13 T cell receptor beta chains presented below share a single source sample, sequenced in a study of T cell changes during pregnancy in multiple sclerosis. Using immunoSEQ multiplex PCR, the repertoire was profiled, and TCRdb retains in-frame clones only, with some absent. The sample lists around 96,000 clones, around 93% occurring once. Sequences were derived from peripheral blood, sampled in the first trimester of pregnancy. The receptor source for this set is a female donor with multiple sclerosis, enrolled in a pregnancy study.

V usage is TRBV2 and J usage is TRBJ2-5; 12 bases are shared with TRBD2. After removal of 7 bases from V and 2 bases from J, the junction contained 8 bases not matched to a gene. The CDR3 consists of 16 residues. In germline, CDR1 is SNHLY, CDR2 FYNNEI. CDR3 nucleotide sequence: TGTGCCAGCATCAAGACTAGCGGGGGACCACAAGAGACCCAGTACTTC. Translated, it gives CASIKTSGGPQETQYF.

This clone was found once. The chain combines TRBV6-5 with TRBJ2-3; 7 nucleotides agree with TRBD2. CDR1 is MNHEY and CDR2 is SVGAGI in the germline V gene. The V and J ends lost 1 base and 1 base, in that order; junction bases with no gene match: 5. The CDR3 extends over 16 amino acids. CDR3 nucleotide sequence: TGTGCCAGCAGTTACTTTTTAGCGGGCGGCACAGATACGCAGTATTTT. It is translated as CASSYFLAGGTDTQYF.

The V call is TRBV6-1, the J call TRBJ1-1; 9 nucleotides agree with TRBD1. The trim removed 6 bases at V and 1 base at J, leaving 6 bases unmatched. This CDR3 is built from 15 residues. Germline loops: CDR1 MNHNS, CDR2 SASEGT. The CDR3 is CASRLGTGRNTEAFF. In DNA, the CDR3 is TGTGCCAGCAGGTTAGGGACAGGGAGGAACACTGAAGCTTTCTTT.

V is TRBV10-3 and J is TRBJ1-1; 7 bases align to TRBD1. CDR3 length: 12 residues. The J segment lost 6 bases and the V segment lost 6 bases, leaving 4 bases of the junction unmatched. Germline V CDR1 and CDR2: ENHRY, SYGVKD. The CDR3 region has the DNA TGTGCCATCAGCCTCGGGACAGCTGAAGCTTTCTTT. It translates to CAISLGTAEAFF.

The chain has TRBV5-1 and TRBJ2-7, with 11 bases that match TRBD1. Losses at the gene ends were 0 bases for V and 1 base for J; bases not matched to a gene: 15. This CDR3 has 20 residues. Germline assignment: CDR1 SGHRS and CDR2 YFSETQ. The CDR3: CASSLGTGGGIQGRSYEQYF. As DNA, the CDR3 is TGCGCCAGCAGCTTGGGGACAGGGGGCGGAATTCAAGGCCGTTCCTACGAGCAGTACTTC.

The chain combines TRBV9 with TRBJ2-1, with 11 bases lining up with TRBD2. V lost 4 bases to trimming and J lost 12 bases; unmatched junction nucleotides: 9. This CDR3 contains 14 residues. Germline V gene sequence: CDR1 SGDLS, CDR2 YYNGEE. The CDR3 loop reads CASSPRFSGGAQFF. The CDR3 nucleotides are TGTGCCAGCAGCCCCCGGTTTAGCGGGGGGGCGCAGTTCTTC.

This chain's CDR3 is CASVARQNLSGETQYF. CDR3 nucleotides: TGTGCCAGCGTGGCCCGTCAAAACTTAAGCGGGGAGACCCAGTACTTC. The chain has TRBV5-4 and TRBJ2-5; possibly TRBD2 for D (6 bases). V lost 7 bases, J lost 5 bases, and 24 bases lay in between. CDR1 and CDR2 from the germline V gene are SGHNT and YYREEE (reference sequence). This CDR3 has 16 amino acids.

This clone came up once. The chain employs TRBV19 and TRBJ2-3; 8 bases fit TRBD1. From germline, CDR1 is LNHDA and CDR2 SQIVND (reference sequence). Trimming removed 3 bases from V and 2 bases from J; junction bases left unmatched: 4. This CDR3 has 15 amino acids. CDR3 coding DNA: TGTGCCAGTAGTATCCCGACAGGGGACACAGATACGCAGTATTTT. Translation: CASSIPTGDTDTQYF.

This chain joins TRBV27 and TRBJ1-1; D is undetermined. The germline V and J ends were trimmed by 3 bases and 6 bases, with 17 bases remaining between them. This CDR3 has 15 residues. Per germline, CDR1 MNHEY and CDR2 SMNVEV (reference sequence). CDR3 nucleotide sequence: TGTGCCAGCAGTTTTGGAGCGGGCCTAGGACCTGAAGCTTTCTTT. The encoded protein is CASSFGAGLGPEAFF.

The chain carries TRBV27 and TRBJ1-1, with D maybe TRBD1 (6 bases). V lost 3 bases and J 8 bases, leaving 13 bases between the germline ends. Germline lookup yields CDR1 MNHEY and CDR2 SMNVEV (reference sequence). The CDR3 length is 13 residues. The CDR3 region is CASSFISGGEAFF. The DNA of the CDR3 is TGTGCCAGCAGTTTTATATCGGGGGGCGAAGCTTTCTTT.

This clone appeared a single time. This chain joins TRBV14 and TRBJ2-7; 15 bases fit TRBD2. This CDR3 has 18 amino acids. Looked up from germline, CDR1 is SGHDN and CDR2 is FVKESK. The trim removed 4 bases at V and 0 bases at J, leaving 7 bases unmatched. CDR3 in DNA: TGTGCCAGCAGCCCGGGACTAGCGGGGGGCGATTACTCCTACGAGCAGTACTTC. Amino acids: CASSPGLAGGDYSYEQYF.

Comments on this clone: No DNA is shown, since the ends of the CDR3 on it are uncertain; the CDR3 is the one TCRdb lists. The chain's CDR3 is CASSPWAGGSTF. V and J are TRBV5-6 and TRBJ1-2. The CDR3 adds up to 12 amino acids, both ends counted. Germline V gene sequence: CDR1 SGHDT, CDR2 YYEEEE.

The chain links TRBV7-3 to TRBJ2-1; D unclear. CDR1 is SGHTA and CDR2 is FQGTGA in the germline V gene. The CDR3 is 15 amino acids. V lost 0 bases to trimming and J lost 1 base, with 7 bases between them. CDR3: CASSLTPESYNEQFF. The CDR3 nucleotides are TGTGCCAGCAGCTTAACGCCCGAGTCCTACAATGAGCAGTTCTTC.